The 24 T cell receptor beta chains listed next were all sequenced from one sample in a study of cytomegalovirus exposure and HLA in healthy donors. Both 60 Vbeta primers and 13 Jbeta primers went into the PCR. TCRdb's copy holds only in-frame clones and misses some; the assay was immunoSEQ multiplex PCR. The sample yields under 150,000 clones, 83% seen once. The sample comprised PBMCs. These TCRs come from a girl aged 2 to 10 in good health and CMV-seronegative.

The V and J genes are TRBV30 and TRBJ2-1; the D gene is possibly TRBD2 (6 bases). Germline CDR1 is GTSNPN and CDR2 is SVGIG (reference sequence). V was cut by 4 bases and J by 3 bases, with 13 bases left in between. This CDR3 has 14 residues. The CDR3 here is CAWTEGHYYNEQFF. The CDR3, as DNA: TGTGCCTGGACGGAGGGCCATTACTACAATGAGCAGTTCTTC. Combining the CDR3 with reference TRBV30 and TRBJ2-1 gives the whole variable domain SQTIHQWPATLVQPVGSPLSLECTVEGTSNPNLYWYRQAAGRGLQLLFYSVGIGQISSEVPQNLSASRPQDRQFILSSKKLLLSDSGFYLCAWTEGHYYNEQFFGPGTRLTVL.

The rearrangement joins TRBV28 to TRBJ2-5; TRBD1 matches at 7 bases. Germline lookup yields CDR1 MDHEN and CDR2 SYDVKM. The J segment lost 6 bases and the V segment lost 4 bases, leaving 11 bases of the junction unmatched. CDR3 length: 15 amino acids. CDR3 nucleotide sequence: TGTGCCAGCAGTTCCGGTCAGGGGGTGTTGAAGACCCAGTACTTC. It codes for CASSSGQGVLKTQYF.

The CDR3 sequence: CASTLPGRWSEAFF. CDR3 nucleotide sequence: TGTGCCAGTACCCTTCCAGGGAGGTGGTCTGAAGCTTTCTTT. This chain links TRBV19 with TRBJ1-1; perhaps TRBD1 as D (5 bases). Germline CDR1 and CDR2: LNHDA and SQIVND (reference sequence). V lost 7 bases and J lost 6, with 18 bases in between. The CDR3 is made up of 14 amino acids.

In nucleotides, the CDR3 is TGTGCCAGCAGCTTCCGGGACAGTCTCTACGAGCAGTACTTC. Encoded protein: CASSFRDSLYEQYF. This chain connects TRBV7-2 to TRBJ2-7; 7 positions agree with TRBD1. V dropped 3 bases and J dropped 3; count of bases not matched to a gene: 5. There are 14 residues in the CDR3. Per germline, CDR1 SGHTA and CDR2 FQGNSA.

CDR3 DNA: TGTGCCAGCAGCTCAGGAGGGCGCGGGAGGGGTGAGCAGTTCTTC. Translating gives CASSSGGRGRGEQFF. The J gene is TRBJ2-1, the V gene TRBV5-4; 9 bases are shared with TRBD2. Per germline, CDR1 SGHNT and CDR2 YYREEE (reference sequence). Losses at the gene ends were 3 bases for V and 9 bases for J; bases not matched to a gene: 10. The CDR3 has 15 amino acids.

The V call is TRBV30, the J call TRBJ2-1, with TRBD2 identical over 11 bases. Germline loops: CDR1 GTSNPN, CDR2 SVGIG (reference sequence). The trim removed 1 base at V and 15 bases at J, leaving 14 bases unmatched. The CDR3 spans 15 residues. The CDR3 DNA sequence: TGTGCCTGGAGTGAGGGCTTAACTAGCGGGGGATTTTCGTTCTTC. Translating gives CAWSEGLTSGGFSFF.

This chain connects TRBV27 to TRBJ2-1; 8 nucleotides agree with TRBD2. The V segment lost 5 bases and the J segment 6 bases; nucleotides outside the gene matches: 9. The CDR3 has 15 amino acids. The V gene's germline CDR1 is MNHEY and CDR2 SMNVEV (reference sequence). The CDR3 DNA reads TGTGCCAGCAGTCTTGGCGGGGGGTCTATCAATGAGCAGTTCTTC. Residues: CASSLGGGSINEQFF.

This clone was seen just once. This sequence joins TRBV9 and TRBJ2-7; TRBD2 might be the D (6 bases). Germline CDR1 and CDR2: SGDLS and YYNGEE. V lost 3 bases, J lost 2 bases, and 15 bases lay in between. This CDR3 comprises 15 residues. CDR3 sequence reads: CASSAREIAPYEQYF. In DNA form, the CDR3 reads TGTGCCAGCAGCGCCCGGGAGATAGCCCCCTACGAGCAGTACTTC.

The chain combines TRBV9 with TRBJ2-1, with 8 bases fitting TRBD1. The V gene's germline CDR1 is SGDLS and CDR2 YYNGEE. The CDR3 totals 15 residues. The V and J ends lost 3 bases and 7 bases, in that order; junction bases with no gene match: 9. This chain's CDR3 is CASSASGGVLNEQFF. The CDR3 bases are TGTGCCAGCAGCGCTTCAGGGGGCGTTTTAAATGAGCAGTTCTTC.

The chain uses TRBV4-1 and TRBJ2-7, with 9 bases fitting TRBD2. This CDR3 is 17 amino acids long. V shed 1 base and J 0 bases; nucleotides not matched to a gene: 7. Germline V gives CDR1 MGHRA, CDR2 YSYEKL. The CDR3 coding sequence is TGCGCCAGCAGCCAAGTGGGGGGACTAGCCCTCTCCTACGAGCAGTACTTC. It encodes CASSQVGGLALSYEQYF.

This clone was seen a single time. The chain is built from TRBV4-3 and TRBJ2-5, with 10 bases aligning to TRBD2. This CDR3 is built from 15 residues. The germline gives CDR1 LGHNA, CDR2 YSLEER. V gave up 3 bases and J gave up 5 bases; unmatched junction bases: 6. The CDR3 spells CASSQEAGGVETQYF. CDR3 sequence (DNA): TGCGCCAGCAGCCAGGAAGCGGGGGGGGTGGAGACCCAGTACTTC.

The chain links TRBV19 to TRBJ1-5, with 9 positions matching TRBD1. CDR1 is LNHDA and CDR2 is SQIVND in the germline V gene (reference sequence). The CDR3 spans 14 residues. The ends lost 9 bases at V and 4 bases at J; junction bases unmatched: 7. CDR3 sequence: CASRRTGVNQPQHF. The CDR3 DNA follows: TGTGCCAGCCGAAGGACAGGGGTAAATCAGCCCCAGCATTTT.

The gene calls are TRBV10-2 and TRBJ2-2, with 10 bases aligning to TRBD2. Germline V gives CDR1 WSHSY, CDR2 SAAADI. V shed 4 bases, J shed 1 base, and the junction held 0 bases outside the gene matches. The CDR3 runs to 15 residues. CDR3 in amino acids: CASSGTSGNTGELFF. In nucleotides, the CDR3 is TGCGCCAGCAGTGGGACTAGCGGGAACACCGGGGAGCTGTTTTTT.

As concerns this clone: A junction boundary mismatches the germline segment, possibly from a read error. This chain uses TRBV7-9 with TRBJ2-2; D possibly corresponds to TRBD1 (5 bases). This CDR3 spans 15 amino acids. From germline, CDR1 is SEHNR and CDR2 FQNEAQ (reference sequence). CDR3 amino acids: CVSSPRLRQTAELFF. In nucleotides, the CDR3 is TGTGTCAGCAGCCCCCGCCTCCGACAGACCGCCGAGCTGTTTTTT.

The chain links TRBV5-1 to TRBJ2-1; possibly TRBD1 for D (7 bases). V was pared by 0 bases and J by 7 bases, with 11 bases between. Germline CDR1 and CDR2: SGHRS and YFSETQ. This CDR3 is built from 14 residues. Here the CDR3 reads CASSLAPGGNEQFF. The CDR3 DNA reads as TGCGCCAGCAGCTTGGCCCCAGGGGGGAATGAGCAGTTCTTC.

The chain employs TRBV7-6 and TRBJ1-6; D perhaps matches TRBD1 (5 bases). Looked up from germline, CDR1 is SGHVS and CDR2 is FNYEAQ. The CDR3 sequence is 16 residues long. Trimming pared 4 bases from V and 9 bases from J, leaving 19 bases between. CDR3 DNA: TGTGCCAGCAGCTGGGGCAGCCCAACAGGCGGTTCACCCCTCCACTTT. This encodes CASSWGSPTGGSPLHF.

Here the CDR3 reads CASSERNGRGLAGGILNEQFF. The DNA of the CDR3 is TGTGCCAGCAGTGAAAGGAACGGTAGGGGACTAGCGGGAGGAATCTTGAATGAGCAGTTCTTC. The rearrangement uses TRBV2 and TRBJ2-1, with TRBD2 matching 15 bases. V dropped 2 bases and J dropped 7; count of bases not matched to a gene: 18. Germline V gives CDR1 SNHLY, CDR2 FYNNEI. This CDR3 is 21 amino acids long. Full variable domain (missing parts from reference TRBV2 and TRBJ2-1): EPEVTQTPSHQVTQMGQEVILRCVPISNHLYFYWYRQILGQKVEFLVSFYNNEISEKSEIFDDQFSVERPDGSNFTLKIRSTKLEDSAMYFCASSERNGRGLAGGILNEQFFGPGTRLTVL.

The V gene is TRBV2, the J gene TRBJ1-5, with D perhaps matching TRBD1 (6 bases). Per the germline V gene, CDR1 is SNHLY and CDR2 is FYNNEI. This CDR3 has 14 amino acids. V was pared by 6 bases and J by 4 bases, with 13 bases between. Written as DNA, the CDR3 is TGTGCCAGCAGCCGGGACACCGAAAATCAGCCCCAGCATTTT. The encoded protein is CASSRDTENQPQHF.

The chain employs TRBV6-4 and TRBJ1-1; no definite D call. CDR1 is MRHNA and CDR2 is SNTAGT in the germline V gene. V lost 4 bases and J lost 2, with 14 bases in between. The CDR3 runs 15 residues. CDR3 DNA sequence: TGTGCCAGCAGTGGAGGGCCCCTAAATAACACTGAAGCTTTCTTT. Translation gives CASSGGPLNNTEAFF.

The DNA for the CDR3 is TGTGCCAGCAGACGCGGATCGCAGTCCAATCAGCCCCAGCATTTT. Its translation is CASRRGSQSNQPQHF. The V call is TRBV6-1, the J call TRBJ1-5, with D unclear. The V gene's germline CDR1 is MNHNS and CDR2 SASEGT. The CDR3 covers 15 residues. V was clipped by 6 bases and J by 3 bases, with 15 bases between them.

This sequence joins TRBV2 and TRBJ2-7; the match to TRBD1 covers 8 bases. This CDR3 has 13 amino acids. Germline trimming cut 8 bases from V and 9 bases from J; bases unmatched to any gene: 12. Germline values: CDR1 SNHLY, CDR2 FYNNEI. The CDR3 bases are TGTGCCAGCGAGGTCGGACAGGGAGATCCGCAGTACTTC. Its translation is CASEVGQGDPQYF.

The chain links TRBV27 to TRBJ1-4, with D perhaps TRBD1 (6 bases). Germline CDR1 is MNHEY and CDR2 is SMNVEV (reference sequence). V was pared by 2 bases and J by 0 bases, with 19 bases between. The CDR3 spans 19 residues. The DNA for the CDR3 is TGTGCCAGCAGTTTAAGGGGGAGCCCGACCTTTGCAACTAATGAAAAACTGTTTTTT. Encoded protein: CASSLRGSPTFATNEKLFF.

This CDR3 reads CASSLRGLASTDTQYF. DNA for the CDR3: TGTGCCAGCAGCTTGAGAGGACTAGCGAGCACAGATACGCAGTATTTT. The chain has TRBV5-6 and TRBJ2-3; TRBD2 matches 9 bases. CDR3 length equals 16 residues. The germline V gene has CDR1 SGHDT and CDR2 YYEEEE. Trimming removed 1 base from V and 0 bases from J; junction bases left unmatched: 3.

This chain joins TRBV7-6 and TRBJ2-1; possible D gene TRBD1, 6 bases. The germline V gene encodes CDR1 SGHVS and CDR2 FNYEAQ. CDR3 length: 13 amino acids. V was clipped by 4 bases and J by 9 bases, with 13 bases between them. The CDR3 loop reads CASSSTGYGEQFF. In DNA form, the CDR3 reads TGTGCCAGCAGCTCCACAGGGTACGGTGAGCAGTTCTTC.